The rows below give T cell receptor beta chains drawn from one sample of a study of T cells after yellow fever vaccination. TCRdb used MiXCR to reprocess the 5' RACE reads, holding one entry per CDR3 protein. The sample shows 110,000 to 150,000 distinct CDR3 sequences, about 6.9% of them seen only once. Sequences were derived from CD4+ T cells sorted from PBMCs, sampled 10 days after the yellow fever booster vaccination. The receptors were sampled from a man aged 25 to 40 who received the YFV17D yellow fever vaccine. Each CDR3 is given with its conserved first and last residue. A D gene is named only where the DNA matches it firmly. The listing skips clone size in some rows; elsewhere it reads once, few, many or a size class.

cdr3_length	v_call	j_call	d_call	clone_size	cdr3_nt	cdr3_aa
17	TRBV7-2	TRBJ2-5	TRBD2	.	TGTGCCAGCAGCTCGAGACTAGCGGGAGCAATAGGAGAGACCCAGTACTTC	CASSSRLAGAIGETQYF
15	TRBV5-1	TRBJ1-5	.	.	TGCGCCAGCAGCTTGGTGGGGGACCGCAATCAGCCCCAGCATTTT	CASSLVGDRNQPQHF
14	TRBV3-1	TRBJ2-3	.	many	TGTGCCAGCAGCCAAGAAAGGTCCACAGATACGCAGTATTTT	CASSQERSTDTQYF
15	TRBV5-4	TRBJ2-2	TRBD1	few	TGTGCCAGCAGGACCGGGACAGGGGACACCGGGGAGCTGTTTTTT	CASRTGTGDTGELFF
16	TRBV4-3	TRBJ1-2	TRBD1	many	TGCGCCAGCAGCCAAAGTGGCGGACAGGGAGTAAATGGCTACACCTTC	CASSQSGGQGVNGYTF
14	TRBV20-1	TRBJ2-1	TRBD1	many	TGCAGTGCTAGGGACCGGGACAGCTACAATGAGCAGTTCTTC	CSARDRDSYNEQFF
15	TRBV10-2	TRBJ2-1	.	many	TGCGCCAGCAGTGAGTCGGGGCAGGCTTACAATGAGCAGTTCTTC	CASSESGQAYNEQFF
16	TRBV4-2	TRBJ2-1	.	many	TGTGCCAGCAGCCAAGATACAGGGGTACGGGGGAATGAGCAGTTCTTC	CASSQDTGVRGNEQFF
15	TRBV18	TRBJ2-7	TRBD1	many	TGTGCCAGCTCACCCTCACAGGGGGCCTACTACGAGCAGTACTTC	CASSPSQGAYYEQYF
16	TRBV27	TRBJ2-7	.	many	TGTGCCAGCTGCCCCAAGAACGGGCGGTTGGTATGCGAGCAGTACTTC	CASCPKNGRLVCEQYF
16	TRBV7-9	TRBJ2-5	TRBD2	many	TGTGCCAGCAGCTTACGGCGAGCGGGAGTAGGGGAGACCCAGTACTTC	CASSLRRAGVGETQYF
14	TRBV12-3/TRBV12-4	TRBJ2-7	.	many	TGTGCCAGCATCCCGGACGCAGGTTTCGGCGAGCAGTACTTC	CASIPDAGFGEQYF
14	TRBV7-7	TRBJ2-5	.	many	TGTGCCAGCAGCCCAGGACTCAGCCAAGAGACCCAGTACTTC	CASSPGLSQETQYF
14	TRBV18	TRBJ2-1	TRBD2	many	TGTGCCAGCTCACCAGGGCTAGCGGTCAATGAGCAGTTCTTC	CASSPGLAVNEQFF
17	TRBV20-1	TRBJ2-1	TRBD2	many	TGCAGTGCCGCCGGGACTAGCGGGAGGATAGTCCCGAATGAGCAGTTCTTC	CSAAGTSGRIVPNEQFF
12	TRBV7-2	TRBJ2-7	.	many	TGTGCCAGCAGCTTAGTGTCTTTCGAGCAGTACTTC	CASSLVSFEQYF
13	TRBV20-1	TRBJ1-3	.	many	TGCAGTGCTAGGGAAGCCGCTGGAAACACCATATATTTT	CSAREAAGNTIYF
14	TRBV5-1	TRBJ2-5	.	many	TGCGCCAGCAGCTCAGGACAGCCTCAAGAGACCCAGTACTTC	CASSSGQPQETQYF
16	TRBV4-3	TRBJ2-2	TRBD2	many	TGCGCCAGCAGCCCCGGGGGAACTAGCGGGGCCGGGGAGCTGTTTTTT	CASSPGGTSGAGELFF
17	TRBV20-1	TRBJ2-4	.	few	TGCAGTGCTAGTGTACTAGCTTCCCCTCTAGCCAAAAACATTCAGTACTTC	CSASVLASPLAKNIQYF
15	TRBV10-1	TRBJ2-7	TRBD2	.	TGCGCCAGCAGTGAGTCGGCCGGGAGGTCCTACGAGCAGTACTTC	CASSESAGRSYEQYF
17	TRBV5-5	TRBJ1-2	.	.	TGTGCCAGCAGCTTGAGTGGGGGTTTCGCAGTTGGCTATGGCTACACCTTC	CASSLSGGFAVGYGYTF
16	TRBV6-5	TRBJ2-7	.	many	TGTGCCAGCAGCTACCTCGCTGTTTCCAGCAGCTACGAGCAGTACTTC	CASSYLAVSSSYEQYF
15	TRBV19	TRBJ2-3	TRBD1	many	TGTGCCAGTAGTATTCAGGGGACAGGGCCAGATACGCAGTATTTT	CASSIQGTGPDTQYF
15	TRBV7-9	TRBJ2-4	.	many	TGTGCCAGCAGCTTAGTGGGGACCGCCAAAAACATTCAGTACTTC	CASSLVGTAKNIQYF
15	TRBV9	TRBJ2-7	.	few	TGTGCCAGCAGCGTATCTATAGGGAGCTCCTACGAGCAGTACTTC	CASSVSIGSSYEQYF
15	TRBV6-5	TRBJ2-2	.	many	TGTGCCAGCAGATACTCCGGGGGCTTACCCGGGGAGCTGTTTTTT	CASRYSGGLPGELFF
15	TRBV6-1	TRBJ2-3	.	few	TGTGCCAGCATAGGTGGGGGGCTAAGATCGGATACGCAGTATTTT	CASIGGGLRSDTQYF
17	TRBV3-1	TRBJ2-7	TRBD2	many	TGTGCCAGCAGCCCAGCTCGGGGACTAGAGGGATCCTACGAGCAGTACTTC	CASSPARGLEGSYEQYF
13	TRBV18	TRBJ1-2	.	.	TGTGCCAGCTCACCAAAACAGGGCGTTGGCTACACCTTC	CASSPKQGVGYTF
12	TRBV30	TRBJ2-7	.	many	TGTGCCTGGAGTGTATCGTACTACGAGCAGTACTTC	CAWSVSYYEQYF
16	TRBV12-3/TRBV12-4	TRBJ2-1	TRBD2	many	TGTGCCAGCAGCCCCGGCGGGCGCGGGAGGTACAATGAGCAGTTCTTC	CASSPGGRGRYNEQFF
15	TRBV6-1	TRBJ1-5	.	many	TGTGCCAGCAGCCGAGACAGGTACCTTAATCAGCCCCAGCATTTT	CASSRDRYLNQPQHF
16	TRBV6-5	TRBJ1-1	.	many	TGTGCCAGCAGTTATCGGGCGCTGGGGGTGAACACTGAAGCTTTCTTT	CASSYRALGVNTEAFF
16	TRBV3-1	TRBJ2-3	.	few	TGTGCCAGCAGCCAAGAAGTAGCGGACAGCACAGATACGCAGTATTTT	CASSQEVADSTDTQYF
15	TRBV20-1	TRBJ2-1	TRBD2	many	TGCAGTGCTATGTGGGGACTAGCGGGAGGTAATGAGCAGTTCTTC	CSAMWGLAGGNEQFF
15	TRBV5-6	TRBJ1-6	TRBD1	many	TGTGCCAGCAGCTTGGGCCAGGGGGTTGGATCACCCCTCCACTTT	CASSLGQGVGSPLHF
12	TRBV28	TRBJ2-5	.	.	TGTGCCAGCAGTAGAGGCCAAGAGACCCAGTACTTC	CASSRGQETQYF
15	TRBV5-6	TRBJ1-1	.	many	TGTGCCAGCAGCTTCACAGGGAATTTGAACACTGAAGCTTTCTTT	CASSFTGNLNTEAFF
15	TRBV18	TRBJ2-7	.	.	TGTGCCAGCTCACATATGCGGGGAAGTGGCTACGAGCAGTACTTC	CASSHMRGSGYEQYF
14	TRBV12-3/TRBV12-4	TRBJ2-2	.	many	TGTGCCAGCAGTTTATTTCTGACCACCGGGGAGCTGTTTTTT	CASSLFLTTGELFF
15	TRBV6-2/TRBV6-3	TRBJ2-7	TRBD2	many	TGTGCCAGCAGTTTTAGCGGGTTCCCCTCCTACGAGCAGTACTTC	CASSFSGFPSYEQYF
14	TRBV12-3/TRBV12-4	TRBJ2-3	TRBD2	many	TGTGCCAGCATTTTCGGCGGGAGAGGAGATACGCAGTATTTT	CASIFGGRGDTQYF
17	TRBV6-2/TRBV6-3	TRBJ2-7	.	.	TGTGCCAGCACCGCACCCCCTCGACAGACCACAACCTACGAGCAGTACTTC	CASTAPPRQTTTYEQYF
16	TRBV4-2	TRBJ2-1	TRBD2	few	TGTGCCAGCAGCCAAGACACCAGCGGGGCCTACAATGAGCAGTTCTTC	CASSQDTSGAYNEQFF
16	TRBV6-5	TRBJ1-1	.	many	TGTGCCAGCAGTTCACCCCCCGGTCAAGGGGACACTGAAGCTTTCTTT	CASSSPPGQGDTEAFF
15	TRBV6-2/TRBV6-3	TRBJ2-1	.	many	TGTGCCAGCAGACTACGGGGGACAGTGTACAATGAGCAGTTCTTC	CASRLRGTVYNEQFF
15	TRBV7-9	TRBJ2-3	.	few	TGTGCCAGCAGCTCAGACATCCTTAACACAGATACGCAGTATTTT	CASSSDILNTDTQYF
15	TRBV7-2	TRBJ2-3	.	many	TGTGCCAGCAGCCGTTCCCCGGGGAACCCAGATACGCAGTATTTT	CASSRSPGNPDTQYF
14	TRBV20-1	TRBJ2-3	.	many	TGCAGTGCTAGGTTGGGTGGAGGCACAGATACGCAGTATTTT	CSARLGGGTDTQYF
14	TRBV29-1	TRBJ1-4	TRBD1	.	TGCAGCGTCATCCTGGGGGCAGGGGGTGAAAAACTGTTTTTT	CSVILGAGGEKLFF
15	TRBV6-5	TRBJ2-3	.	many	TGTGCCAGCAGTAATGGGCGAGTAGGCACAGATACGCAGTATTTT	CASSNGRVGTDTQYF
14	TRBV6-1	TRBJ2-3	.	many	TGTGCCAGCTTTGAAGGGGAGAGCACAGATACGCAGTATTTT	CASFEGESTDTQYF
13	TRBV25-1	TRBJ1-2	.	few	TGTGCCAGTTATGCCTCAGGTCTGAGTGGCTACACCTTC	CASYASGLSGYTF
16	TRBV5-1	TRBJ2-3	TRBD2	few	TGCGCCAGCAGGATCCAAACGGGAGGAGGGACAGATACGCAGTATTTT	CASRIQTGGGTDTQYF
13	TRBV20-1	TRBJ1-1	TRBD1	many	TGCAGTGCGATTTCAGGGGGCCTCGCTGAAGCTTTCTTT	CSAISGGLAEAFF